This T cell receptor beta chain is drawn from a study of blood T cell repertoires in COVID-19. At the level of the study: Both acute and convalescent COVID-19 samples were obtained from the United States, Italy and Spain. From T cells, B-cell-depleted T cells, or PBMCs came the material, which was cDNA or gDNA.

Original methodology: Reference gene primer amplification in the assay estimated nucleated cell counts. Some clones are missing from TCRdb's copy, which holds only in-frame ones; the method was immunoSEQ multiplex PCR. V, J and clone size reflect that table, while D and trimming were determined from the DNA. The sample contains about 32,000 clones, more than 75% of which appear only once. Trimming removed 7 bases from V and 6 bases from J; junction bases left unmatched: 6. Germline V gives CDR1 MNHEY, CDR2 SVGAGI. This CDR3 has 14 amino acids. The clonotype originates from a man between 60 and 75 years old with active COVID-19. Sample: peripheral blood. The chain is built from TRBV6-5 and TRBJ1-5; 10 bases line up with TRBD1. This CDR3 is CASTMTGGSQPQHF. CDR3 nucleotides: TGTGCCAGCACCATGACAGGGGGCAGTCAGCCCCAGCATTTT.